The 26 T cell receptor beta chains reported below all come from one sample, sequenced in a study of technical replicates of blood from a handful of donors. Sequencing was performed with immunoSEQ multiplex PCR; in TCRdb, only in-frame clones are kept and a portion is missing. There are about 94,000 clones in the sample; approximately 95% occur only once, and approximately 0.22% lies in the top ten. Sequencing was carried out using T cells isolated from PBMCs. The source of these receptors is a human donor in good health.

This chain uses TRBV5-1 with TRBJ1-4; 7 bases align to TRBD1. V lost 5 bases, J lost 0 bases, and 1 base stayed unmatched. The CDR3 runs to 14 residues. Germline CDR1 SGHRS, CDR2 YFSETQ. CDR3 loop: CASRGQSTNEKLFF. The CDR3, as DNA: TGCGCCAGCAGGGGACAGTCAACTAATGAAAAACTGTTTTTT.

V and J are TRBV28 and TRBJ1-5; tentative D call: TRBD1 (5 bases). V was shortened by 8 bases and J by 3 bases, with 17 bases between the two germline ends. Germline V lookup: CDR1 MDHEN, CDR2 SYDVKM. The CDR3 totals 15 residues. The CDR3 region has the DNA TGTGCCAGCGTAGGGGCCAGGGCAATCAATCAGCCCCAGCATTTT. Its protein product is CASVGARAINQPQHF.

V is TRBV10-3 and J is TRBJ2-1, with 11 positions matching TRBD2. From germline, CDR1 is ENHRY and CDR2 SYGVKD. Losses at the gene ends were 7 bases for V and 9 bases for J; bases not matched to a gene: 8. The CDR3 contains 14 residues. CDR3 sequence (DNA): TGTGCCATCAACCGTAGCGGGAGGGAGAGTGAGCAGTTCTTC. Translated: CAINRSGRESEQFF.

The genes are TRBV19 and TRBJ2-7; 8 nucleotides agree with TRBD2. This CDR3 contains 13 residues. J was trimmed by 2 bases and V by 4 bases; bases with no gene match: 1. Germline V CDR1 and CDR2: LNHDA, SQIVND (reference sequence). The DNA for the CDR3 is TGTGCCAGTAGTAGCGGGAGGCCCTACGAGCAGTACTTC. Its translation is CASSSGRPYEQYF.

This chain joins TRBV5-4 and TRBJ2-1; 7 nucleotides agree with TRBD1. The V and J ends lost 3 bases and 3 bases, in that order; junction bases with no gene match: 9. The CDR3 runs 16 residues. Germline V gene sequence: CDR1 SGHNT, CDR2 YYREEE (reference sequence). CDR3 DNA sequence: TGTGCCAGCAGCTCCCTTCCCACAGGGGTCTACAATGAGCAGTTCTTC. Translated, it gives CASSSLPTGVYNEQFF.

This chain joins TRBV28 and TRBJ2-2; D is unresolved. Per the germline V gene, CDR1 is MDHEN and CDR2 is SYDVKM. V dropped 6 bases and J dropped 2 bases, with 10 bases sitting between them. The CDR3 length is 14 residues. CDR3 nucleotide sequence: TGTGCCAGCAGATCCGGGTCCAACACCGGGGAGCTGTTTTTT. It translates to CASRSGSNTGELFF.

The chain couples TRBV28 to TRBJ1-5, with D hard to call. The CDR3 extends over 13 amino acids. Trimming took 4 bases from V and 7 from J, leaving 11 bases between them. Germline CDR1 MDHEN, CDR2 SYDVKM. CDR3 residues: CASSYRVWQPQHF. CDR3 coding DNA: TGTGCCAGCAGTTACAGAGTATGGCAGCCCCAGCATTTT.

The V gene is TRBV7-2, the J gene TRBJ1-1, with a possible D match to TRBD1 (5 bases). CDR1 is SGHTA and CDR2 is FQGNSA in the germline V gene. Trimming shortened V by 1 base and J by 2 bases, and 14 bases separated the two germline ends. This CDR3 has 16 residues. CDR3 nucleotide sequence: TGTGCCAGCAGCTTAGTCATCGGCAGGACAAACACTGAAGCTTTCTTT. As protein: CASSLVIGRTNTEAFF.

This chain connects TRBV5-4 to TRBJ2-5, with 8 bases lining up with TRBD1. Germline CDR1 reads SGHNT; CDR2 reads YYREEE (reference sequence). CDR3 size: 13 residues. Losses at the gene ends were 0 bases for V and 9 bases for J; bases not matched to a gene: 4. This chain's CDR3 is CASSLETGGPQYF. CDR3 DNA: TGTGCCAGCAGCTTGGAAACAGGGGGTCCCCAGTACTTC. Supplemented by reference TRBV5-4 and TRBJ2-5, the full variable domain reads ETGVTQSPTHLIKTRGQQVTLRCSSQSGHNTVSWYQQALGQGPQFIFQYYREEENGRGNFPPRFSGLQFPNYSSELNVNALELDDSALYLCASSLETGGPQYFGPGTRLLVL.

The chain couples TRBV18 to TRBJ1-4, with D perhaps TRBD1 (5 bases). The V and J ends lost 3 bases and 0 bases respectively, with 14 bases between them. Looked up from germline, CDR1 is KGHSH and CDR2 is LQKENI. The CDR3 is 17 residues long. CDR3 residues: CASSPIGADPTNEKLFF. The CDR3 DNA sequence: TGTGCCAGCTCACCCATAGGGGCCGACCCAACTAATGAAAAACTGTTTTTT.

The chain is built from TRBV5-1 and TRBJ2-5; D is uncertain. Germline V gene data show CDR1 as SGHRS and CDR2 as YFSETQ. V was shortened by 4 bases and J by 6 bases, with 13 bases between the two germline ends. CDR3 length: 13 amino acids. DNA for the CDR3: TGCGCCAGCAGCCCCCCGAACGAGCAGACCCAGTACTTC. It yields the protein CASSPPNEQTQYF.

The chain employs TRBV9 and TRBJ1-3, with TRBD1 matching 8 bases. Germline V gene sequence: CDR1 SGDLS, CDR2 YYNGEE. V was pared by 0 bases and J by 1 base, with 3 bases of the junction left unmatched. This CDR3 comprises 16 residues. This CDR3 reads CASSVDQGASGNTIYF. CDR3 DNA: TGTGCCAGCAGCGTAGACCAGGGGGCGTCTGGAAACACCATATATTTT.

J is TRBJ2-3 and V is TRBV6-6; 7 bases agree with TRBD2. CDR1 and CDR2 from the germline V gene are MNHNY and SVGAGI (reference sequence). CDR3 size: 16 residues. Trimming removed 6 bases from V and 0 bases from J; junction bases left unmatched: 9. The chain's CDR3 is CASRHSGRASTDTQYF. In nucleotides, the CDR3 is TGTGCCAGCAGACACTCGGGGAGGGCTAGCACAGATACGCAGTATTTT.

This clone was seen just once. The chain recombines TRBV2 with TRBJ1-1, with D perhaps TRBD1 (6 bases). The germline V gene has CDR1 SNHLY and CDR2 FYNNEI. Trimming cost V 8 bases and J 1 base, with 17 bases left between them. This CDR3 is built from 15 residues. In nucleotides, the CDR3 is TGTGCCAGCCGACCTGGTACAGGGACGAACACTGAAGCTTTCTTT. This codes for CASRPGTGTNTEAFF.

The V call is TRBV25-1, the J call TRBJ2-7, with D tentatively TRBD2 (5 bases). Trimming shortened V by 4 bases and J by 5 bases, and 18 bases separated the two germline ends. The length of the CDR3 is 15 residues. Germline-derived CDR1 and CDR2 are MGHDK and SYGVNS. The CDR3 sequence is CASSVPGSGRDEQYF. CDR3 nucleotide sequence: TGTGCCAGCAGTGTCCCGGGAAGTGGGCGCGACGAGCAGTACTTC.

This sequence joins TRBV2 and TRBJ1-3, with D maybe TRBD1 (5 bases). CDR1 and CDR2 (germline): SNHLY, FYNNEI. V was shortened by 3 bases and J by 0 bases, with 27 bases between the two germline ends. The CDR3 runs to 21 residues. This CDR3 is CASSDILAGETFAFSGNTIYF. The CDR3 coding sequence is TGTGCCAGCAGTGATATCTTGGCGGGGGAGACATTTGCTTTCTCTGGAAACACCATATATTTT.

V and J are TRBV11-2 and TRBJ1-4; 8 bases line up with TRBD1. Germline V gene lookup returns CDR1 SGHAT and CDR2 FQNNGV. V was clipped by 6 bases and J by 8 bases; unmatched bases: 2. The CDR3 covers 12 residues. In nucleotides, the CDR3 is TGTGCCAGCAGTCGGACAGGGGAAAAACTGTTTTTT. Amino acids: CASSRTGEKLFF. The full variable domain, in which reference TRBV11-2 and TRBJ1-4 provide the parts outside the CDR3, is EAGVAQSPRYKIIEKRQSVAFWCNPISGHATLYWYQQILGQGPKLLIQFQNNGVVDDSQLPKDRFSAERLKGVDSTLKIQPAKLEDSAVYLCASSRTGEKLFFGSGTQLSVL.

The chain is built from TRBV28 and TRBJ1-2; D perhaps matches TRBD1 (5 bases). The V end lost 2 bases, the J end lost 8 bases, and 15 bases lay between the germline ends. The CDR3 extends over 14 amino acids. The germline CDR1 and CDR2 sequences are MDHEN and SYDVKM. The CDR3, as DNA: TGTGCCAGCAGTTTAGGGGGGGGGAAGGTCGGCTACACCTTC. This encodes CASSLGGGKVGYTF.

The chain recombines TRBV5-1 with TRBJ2-5; TRBD1 matches 10 bases. The CDR3 extends over 17 amino acids. Germline CDR1 is SGHRS and CDR2 is YFSETQ. Germline trimming cut 4 bases from V and 5 bases from J; bases unmatched to any gene: 14. In DNA, the CDR3 is TGCGCCAGCAGCAGGGGGACAGGGGACAGAAGCTATGAGACCCAGTACTTC. Its translation: CASSRGTGDRSYETQYF.

The rearrangement joins TRBV9 to TRBJ2-2, with D perhaps matching TRBD1 (8 bases). Trimming left V 4 bases short and J 0 bases short, with 16 bases between. CDR3 length: 17 amino acids. Looked up from germline, CDR1 is SGDLS and CDR2 is YYNGEE. Here the CDR3 reads CASSPRTGTTNTGELFF. CDR3 nucleotide sequence: TGTGCCAGCAGCCCCCGGACAGGGACTACGAACACCGGGGAGCTGTTTTTT.

The V and J genes are TRBV25-1 and TRBJ1-2, with D possibly matching TRBD1 (5 bases). Germline V gene sequence: CDR1 MGHDK, CDR2 SYGVNS. The CDR3 extends over 13 amino acids. V was clipped by 2 bases and J by 8 bases, with 12 bases between them. The CDR3 DNA reads TGTGCCAGCAGTGAAGACCCGGGGGGGGGCTACACCTTC. Its translation: CASSEDPGGGYTF.

This clone was seen only once. The chain has TRBV11-2 and TRBJ2-1; 8 nucleotides agree with TRBD1. Germline V gene sequence: CDR1 SGHAT, CDR2 FQNNGV. The length of the CDR3 is 15 residues. V shed 2 bases and J 5 bases; nucleotides not matched to a gene: 5. CDR3 DNA: TGTGCCAGCAGCTTAAACGGACAGGGCGACAATGAGCAGTTCTTC. Encoded protein: CASSLNGQGDNEQFF.

J is TRBJ2-7 and V is TRBV5-1; D may be TRBD2 (7 bases). Trimming shortened V by 5 bases and J by 4 bases, and 13 bases separated the two germline ends. This CDR3 is 13 amino acids long. Germline values: CDR1 SGHRS, CDR2 YFSETQ. CDR3 loop: CASRTGRGYEQYF. CDR3 in DNA: TGCGCCAGCAGAACAGGGAGGGGGTACGAGCAGTACTTC.

J is TRBJ2-3 and V is TRBV7-6; 8 bases agree with TRBD2. J lost 4 bases, V lost 5 bases, and 17 bases had no gene match. CDR1 is SGHVS and CDR2 is FNYEAQ in the germline V gene. The CDR3 is 18 amino acids. The CDR3 DNA reads as TGTGCCAGCAGCCGAATGGGAAAAAGAGCGGGAGAAGCAGATACGCAGTATTTT. As protein: CASSRMGKRAGEADTQYF.

This rearrangement joins TRBV6-5 to TRBJ1-5; D is perhaps TRBD1 (5 bases). CDR1 is MNHEY and CDR2 is SVGAGI in the germline V gene. The V end was cut by 5 bases, the J end by 4 bases, with 9 bases between. This CDR3 has 13 amino acids. As DNA, the CDR3 is TGTGCCAGCAGTGCGACAGAGAATCAGCCCCAGCATTTT. Translated: CASSATENQPQHF.

This clone was counted between two and nine times. The chain recombines TRBV27 with TRBJ2-2, with D maybe TRBD2 (5 bases). Germline loops: CDR1 MNHEY, CDR2 SMNVEV (reference sequence). Trimming shortened V by 5 bases and J by 5 bases, and 6 bases separated the two germline ends. CDR3 size: 12 residues. The CDR3 sequence is CASSRETGELFF. The CDR3 DNA follows: TGTGCCAGCAGTCGGGAAACCGGGGAGCTGTTTTTT.